The clone carrying this T cell receptor (beta chain) occurred a few times. Its antigen is not identified. The length of the CDR3 is 14 residues. Trimming left V 2 bases short and J 8 bases short, with 16 bases between. Germline CDR1 and CDR2: KGHSH and LQKENI. The sample is drawn from a study of T cell repertoires in cytomegalovirus infection. As for the study in general: It was recently identified HLA-C-restricted and well-studied HLA-B-restricted CMV epitopes that the study used. Signatures in public TCR beta sequences pointed to both CMV infection and matching HLA type. Findings and caveats of the study: Frequencies of public TCR beta families were cumulated, and this identified carriers of CMV plus the relevant HLA. Dominating the ex vivo response were TCR beta clonotypes that were CMV-specific and HLA-C-restricted.

A single record per CDR3 protein comes from TCRdb applying MiXCR to the reads. This sample has 86,000 or so distinct CDR3 sequences, with roughly a quarter found just once. Sequenced here: CD8+ T cells from cultured PBMCs, sampled from culture after CMV antigen stimulation. This receptor was obtained from a human donor in good health (CMV status not recorded). Some clones in this sample may be carry-over from other donors' samples. This chain connects TRBV18 to TRBJ2-7; D is possibly TRBD2 (6 bases). The CDR3 here is CASSPAGQGRKQYF. In nucleotides, the CDR3 is TGTGCCAGCTCACCAGCGGGGCAGGGACGCAAGCAGTACTTC.